The 11 T cell receptor beta chains presented below share a single source sample, sequenced in a study of blood T cell repertoires in COVID-19. Repertoires were generated with immunoSEQ multiplex PCR, while TCRdb's copy carries only in-frame clones and drops some. The data hold over 130,000 clones, with more than 80% observed a single time. Sequenced sample: peripheral blood. These receptors all stem from a man aged 65-85 years with acute or convalescent COVID-19.

V gene TRBV28 combines with J gene TRBJ2-7, with TRBD1 matching over 8 bases. Germline V gene sequence: CDR1 MDHEN, CDR2 SYDVKM. This CDR3 has 15 amino acids. With V trimmed by 6 bases and J by 2 bases, 9 bases remained unmatched. DNA for the CDR3: TGTGCCAGCAGCACAACCGGACAGGGAACCTACGAGCAGTACTTC. Translation: CASSTTGQGTYEQYF. Using reference TRBV28 and TRBJ2-7 for the parts outside the CDR3, the full variable domain is DVKVTQSSRYLVKRTGEKVFLECVQDMDHENMFWYRQDPGLGLRLIYFSYDVKMKEKGDIPEGYSVSREKKERFSLILESASTNQTSMYLCASSTTGQGTYEQYFGPGTRLTVT.

This chain connects TRBV28 to TRBJ1-2, with 7 positions matching TRBD1. The V segment lost 5 bases and the J segment 5 bases; nucleotides outside the gene matches: 5. CDR1 is MDHEN, CDR2 SYDVKM, per germline. CDR3 length: 13 residues. The CDR3 nucleotides are TGTGCCAGCAGTCCCGGGACAGAGTATGGCTACACCTTC. The encoded protein is CASSPGTEYGYTF.

V and J are TRBV6-1 and TRBJ1-6; D gene ambiguous. The CDR3 sequence is 16 residues long. Trimming cost V 3 bases and J 5 bases, with 14 bases left between them. CDR1 and CDR2 from the germline V gene are MNHNS and SASEGT. Here the CDR3 reads CASSDLSRRNNSPLHF. The CDR3 nucleotides are TGTGCCAGCAGTGATTTGTCACGGAGAAATAATTCACCCCTCCACTTT.

The rearrangement uses TRBV7-9 and TRBJ1-1; TRBD1 matches at 10 bases. The germline gives CDR1 SEHNR, CDR2 FQNEAQ (reference sequence). The CDR3 runs 17 residues. V dropped 5 bases and J dropped 2; count of bases not matched to a gene: 11. The CDR3: CASSPEPGQGSNTEAFF. In DNA, the CDR3 is TGTGCCAGCAGCCCCGAACCGGGACAGGGGTCTAACACTGAAGCTTTCTTT.

The chain is built from TRBV28 and TRBJ1-2, with 9 bases that match TRBD1. With 5 bases clipped from V and 3 bases from J, the junction kept 13 bases outside the gene matches. The CDR3 is made up of 17 amino acids. Germline V gives CDR1 MDHEN, CDR2 SYDVKM. The CDR3 DNA reads TGTGCCAGCAGTCCCTCCGGGACAGGGTACAAGGACTATGGCTACACCTTC. Residues: CASSPSGTGYKDYGYTF.

The chain links TRBV5-1 to TRBJ1-1, with TRBD1 as a possible D gene (6 bases). CDR3 length: 15 amino acids. CDR1 and CDR2 (germline): SGHRS, YFSETQ. V was trimmed by 4 bases and J by 2 bases, leaving 15 bases between them. DNA of the CDR3: TGCGCCAGCAGCCCTCCGGACAGCCTTAACACTGAAGCTTTCTTT. Amino acid sequence: CASSPPDSLNTEAFF.

The chain joins TRBV6-4 to TRBJ2-2; tentatively, D is TRBD2 (5 bases). V was trimmed by 8 bases and J by 0 bases, leaving 10 bases between them. The CDR3 sequence is 14 residues long. CDR1 and CDR2 from the germline V gene are MRHNA and SNTAGT. For the CDR3, the DNA is TGTGCCAGCCGGACTCAACCGAACACCGGGGAGCTGTTTTTT. Translated: CASRTQPNTGELFF.

The chain employs TRBV7-8 and TRBJ2-7, with D perhaps TRBD1 (6 bases). Trimming removed 1 base from V and 5 bases from J, with 15 bases in between. Germline V gives CDR1 SGHVS, CDR2 FQNEAQ. The CDR3 has 15 amino acids. The CDR3 DNA sequence: TGTGCCAGCAGCTTAGGGTTGGACAGTAAGAACGAGCAGTACTTC. Translated: CASSLGLDSKNEQYF.

The V and J genes are TRBV30 and TRBJ1-2, with D hard to call. The germline V gene encodes CDR1 GTSNPN and CDR2 SVGIG (reference sequence). There are 13 residues in the CDR3. V lost 3 bases and J lost 2, with 10 bases in between. The CDR3 DNA reads TGTGCCTGGAGATGGCGGCCAAACTATGGCTACACCTTC. Translation: CAWRWRPNYGYTF. Variable domain in full (rest from reference TRBV30 and TRBJ1-2): SQTIHQWPATLVQPVGSPLSLECTVEGTSNPNLYWYRQAAGRGLQLLFYSVGIGQISSEVPQNLSASRPQDRQFILSSKKLLLSDSGFYLCAWRWRPNYGYTFGSGTRLTVV.

V and J are TRBV28 and TRBJ2-7, with D maybe TRBD2 (6 bases). This CDR3 contains 12 residues. Trimming stripped 5 bases from V and 1 base from J, with 6 bases between. The germline CDR1 and CDR2 sequences are MDHEN and SYDVKM. Here the CDR3 DNA reads TGTGCCAGCAGTGGGACTTCCTACGAGCAGTACTTC. Amino acid sequence: CASSGTSYEQYF.

The V call is TRBV21-1, the J call TRBJ2-7; the table's D call of TRBD2 was not tested on the DNA. TRBV21-1 corresponds to a pseudogene. This CDR3 spans 14 amino acids. The CDR3 region is CASSKAWREPEQYF. The DNA for the CDR3 is TGTGCCAGCAGCAAAGCGTGGCGGGAACCCGAGCAGTACTTC.